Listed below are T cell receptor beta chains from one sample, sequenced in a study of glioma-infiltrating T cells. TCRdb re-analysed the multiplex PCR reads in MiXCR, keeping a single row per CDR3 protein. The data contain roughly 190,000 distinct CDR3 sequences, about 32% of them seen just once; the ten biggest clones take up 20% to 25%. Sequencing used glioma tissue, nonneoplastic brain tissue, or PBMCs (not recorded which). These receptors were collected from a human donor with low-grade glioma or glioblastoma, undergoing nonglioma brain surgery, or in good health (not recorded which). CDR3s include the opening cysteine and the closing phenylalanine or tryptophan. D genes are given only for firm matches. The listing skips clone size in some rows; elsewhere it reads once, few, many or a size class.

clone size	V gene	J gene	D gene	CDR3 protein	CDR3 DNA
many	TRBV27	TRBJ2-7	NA	CASSLGFAGYEQYF	TGTGCCAGCAGTTTAGGGTTCGCGGGCTACGAGCAGTACTTC
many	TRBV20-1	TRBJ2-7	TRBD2	CSANFPGLVNEQYF	TGCAGTGCCAACTTTCCGGGACTAGTGAACGAGCAGTACTTC
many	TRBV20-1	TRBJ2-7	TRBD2	CSARWGLAGGPSYEQYF	TGCAGTGCTAGGTGGGGACTAGCGGGAGGCCCCTCCTACGAGCAGTACTTC
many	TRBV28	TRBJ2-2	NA	CATKTGRGYTGELFF	TGTGCCACCAAAACGGGCAGGGGTTACACCGGGGAGCTGTTTTTT
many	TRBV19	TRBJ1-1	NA	CASSSRGGYTEAFF	TGTGCCAGTAGTAGCAGGGGCGGATACACTGAAGCTTTCTTT
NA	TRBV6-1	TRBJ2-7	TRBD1	CASSDRTGGHNEEYF	TGTGCCAGCAGTGACCGGACAGGGGGTCACAATGAGGAGTACTTC
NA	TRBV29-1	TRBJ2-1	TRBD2	CSVDFSGRNEQFF	TGCAGCGTTGACTTTAGCGGGAGAAATGAGCAGTTCTTC
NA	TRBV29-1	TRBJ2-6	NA	CSVQQGGGANVLTF	TGCAGCGTCCAACAGGGCGGTGGGGCCAACGTCCTGACTTTC
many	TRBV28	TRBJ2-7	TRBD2	CASSYLAGAGYWDF	TGTGCCAGCAGTTACTTAGCGGGAGCTGGGTATTGGGACTTC
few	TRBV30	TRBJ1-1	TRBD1	CAWSWGQGAMNTEAFF	TGTGCCTGGAGTTGGGGACAGGGGGCCATGAACACTGAAGCTTTCTTT
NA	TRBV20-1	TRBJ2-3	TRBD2	CSDRAGGGTDTQYF	TGCAGTGATAGAGCGGGAGGAGGTACAGATACGCAGTATTTT
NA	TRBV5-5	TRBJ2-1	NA	CASKNGGAFSYNEQFF	TGTGCCAGCAAAAATGGAGGAGCTTTCTCCTACAATGAGCAGTTCTTC
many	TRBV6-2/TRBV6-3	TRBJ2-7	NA	CASSYSIGPLGEQYF	TGTGCCAGCAGTTACTCGATTGGCCCCTTGGGGGAGCAGTACTTC
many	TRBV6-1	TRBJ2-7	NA	CASGRRGSSYEQYF	TGTGCCAGCGGACGACGCGGAAGCTCCTACGAGCAGTACTTC
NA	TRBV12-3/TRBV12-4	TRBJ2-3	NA	CASSLGGTQYF	TGTGCCAGCAGTCTTGGTGGTACGCAGTATTTT
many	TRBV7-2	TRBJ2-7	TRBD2	CASSSPGLAGTKTYEQYF	TGTGCCAGCAGCTCACCGGGACTAGCGGGAACTAAAACCTACGAGCAGTACTTC
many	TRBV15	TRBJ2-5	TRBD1	CATSRPGQGMGTQYF	TGTGCCACCAGCAGACCGGGACAGGGGATGGGGACCCAGTACTTC
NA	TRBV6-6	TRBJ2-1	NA	CASRLTDNEQFF	TGTGCCAGCAGACTAACCGACAATGAGCAGTTCTTC
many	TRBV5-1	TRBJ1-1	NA	CASRRSGINTEAFF	TGCGCCAGCAGAAGGAGCGGTATAAACACTGAAGCTTTCTTT
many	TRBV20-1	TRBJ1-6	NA	CSANRESGSPLHF	TGCAGTGCCAACAGGGAAAGTGGATCACCCCTCCACTTT
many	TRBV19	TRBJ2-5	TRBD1	CASSSGTGTGTQYF	TGTGCCAGTAGTAGCGGGACAGGGACAGGGACCCAGTACTTC
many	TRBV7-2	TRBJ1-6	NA	CASSPVHLPEPLHF	TGTGCCAGCAGCCCCGTTCATCTCCCGGAGCCCCTCCACTTT
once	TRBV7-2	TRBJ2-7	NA	CASNPQGAESYEQYF	TGTGCCAGCAACCCCCAAGGAGCGGAATCCTACGAGCAGTACTTC
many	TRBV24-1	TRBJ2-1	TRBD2	CATPRTSGRANEQFF	TGTGCCACCCCTAGGACTAGCGGGAGGGCAAATGAGCAGTTCTTC